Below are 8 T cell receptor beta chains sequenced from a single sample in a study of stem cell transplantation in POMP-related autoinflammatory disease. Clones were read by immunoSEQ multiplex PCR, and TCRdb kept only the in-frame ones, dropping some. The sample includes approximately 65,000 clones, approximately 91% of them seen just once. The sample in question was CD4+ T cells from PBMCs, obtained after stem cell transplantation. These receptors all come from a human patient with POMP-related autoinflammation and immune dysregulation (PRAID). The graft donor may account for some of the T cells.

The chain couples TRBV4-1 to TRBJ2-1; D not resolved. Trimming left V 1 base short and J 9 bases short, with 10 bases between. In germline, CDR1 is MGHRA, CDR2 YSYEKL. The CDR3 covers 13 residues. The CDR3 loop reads CASSQGTHGEQFF. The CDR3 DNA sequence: TGCGCCAGCAGCCAAGGGACCCACGGTGAGCAGTTCTTC.

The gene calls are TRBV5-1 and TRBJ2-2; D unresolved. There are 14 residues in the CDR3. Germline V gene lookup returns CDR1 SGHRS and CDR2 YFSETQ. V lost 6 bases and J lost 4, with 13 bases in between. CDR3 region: CASKPLIGTGELFF. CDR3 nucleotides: TGCGCCAGCAAACCCTTGATAGGCACCGGGGAGCTGTTTTTT.

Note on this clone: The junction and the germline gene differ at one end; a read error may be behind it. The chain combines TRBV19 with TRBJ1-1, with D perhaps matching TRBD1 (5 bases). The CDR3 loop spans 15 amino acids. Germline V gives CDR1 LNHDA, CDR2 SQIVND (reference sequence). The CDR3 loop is CASSPAGGTNAEAFF. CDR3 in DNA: TGTGCCAGTAGTCCAGCGGGGGGAACGAACGCTGAAGCTTTCTTT. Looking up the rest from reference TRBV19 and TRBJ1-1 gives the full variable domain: DGGITQSPKYLFRKEGQNVTLSCEQNLNHDAMYWYRQDPGQGLRLIYYSQIVNDFQKGDIAEGYSVSREKKESFPLTVTSAQKNPTAFYLCASSPAGGTNAEAFFGQGTRLTVV.

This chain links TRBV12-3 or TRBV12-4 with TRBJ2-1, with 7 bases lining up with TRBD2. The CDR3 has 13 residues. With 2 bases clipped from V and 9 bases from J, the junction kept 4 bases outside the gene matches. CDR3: CASSLIGLGEQFF. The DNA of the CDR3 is TGTGCCAGCAGTTTAATCGGACTAGGTGAGCAGTTCTTC.

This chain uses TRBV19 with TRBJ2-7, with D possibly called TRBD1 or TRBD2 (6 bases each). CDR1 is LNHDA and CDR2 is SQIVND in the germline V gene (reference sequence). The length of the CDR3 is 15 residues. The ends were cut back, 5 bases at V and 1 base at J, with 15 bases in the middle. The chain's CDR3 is CASSPRGGNSYEQYF. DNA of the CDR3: TGTGCCAGTAGTCCTCGAGGGGGGAATTCCTACGAGCAGTACTTC.

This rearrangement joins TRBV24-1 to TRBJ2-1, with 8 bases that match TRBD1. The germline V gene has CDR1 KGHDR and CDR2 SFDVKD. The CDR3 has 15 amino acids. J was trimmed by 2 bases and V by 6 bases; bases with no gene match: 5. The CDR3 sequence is CATSNRQGPYNEQFF. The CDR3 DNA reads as TGTGCCACCAGTAATCGACAGGGGCCCTACAATGAGCAGTTCTTC.

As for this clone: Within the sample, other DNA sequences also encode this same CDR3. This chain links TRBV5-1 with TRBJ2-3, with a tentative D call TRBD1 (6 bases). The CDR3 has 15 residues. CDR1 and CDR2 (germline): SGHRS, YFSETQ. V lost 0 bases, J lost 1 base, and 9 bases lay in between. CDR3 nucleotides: TGCGCCAGCAGCTTGGTAGGGGGTGGCACAGATACGCAGTATTTT. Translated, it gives CASSLVGGGTDTQYF.

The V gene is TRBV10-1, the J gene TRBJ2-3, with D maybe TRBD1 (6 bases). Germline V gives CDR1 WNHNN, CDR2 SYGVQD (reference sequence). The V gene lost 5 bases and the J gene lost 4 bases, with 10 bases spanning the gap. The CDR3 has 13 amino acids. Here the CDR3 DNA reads TGCGCCAGCAGTTTACAGGGCTCAGATACGCAGTATTTT. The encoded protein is CASSLQGSDTQYF.